These T cell receptor beta chains were read from a single sample in a study of Graves' ophthalmopathy and Graves' hyperthyroidism. TCRdb reprocessed the multiplex PCR reads via MiXCR and lists one record per CDR3 protein. The table has over a million distinct CDR3 sequences, around a third seen once. The sequencing sample was made of peripheral blood or thyroid tissue (not recorded which). Source of these receptors: an adult man with Graves' hyperthyroidism. Both conserved end residues are part of each CDR3. A D gene is named only where the DNA matches it firmly. Rows give clone size only sometimes, using once, few, many, or a class for an expanded clone.

NA	many	TRBV6-6	TRBJ1-4	TGTGCCAGCAGATCCGACGGTAACCTGGTCGGTCTGTTTTTT	CASRSDGNLVGLFF
TRBD1	few	TRBV20-1	TRBJ1-5	TGCAGTGCTAGAAATCGATATCGAGACAGGGTGAGCAATCAGCCCCAGCATTTT	CSARNRYRDRVSNQPQHF
NA	few	TRBV4-1	TRBJ1-5	TGCGCCAGCAGCCAATCACAAACGGGGAGCAATCAGCCCCAGCATTTT	CASSQSQTGSNQPQHF
NA	many	TRBV20-1	TRBJ1-2	TGCAGTGCCGAGGGTTATGGCTACACCTTC	CSAEGYGYTF
TRBD2	many	TRBV7-8	TRBJ2-5	TGTGCCAGCAGCTCCCGAATAGCGGGGGGCCAAGAGACCCAGTACTTC	CASSSRIAGGQETQYF
NA	many	TRBV11-3	TRBJ2-7	TGTGCCAGCAGCTCGGACAGCGAGGGCGAGCAGTACTTC	CASSSDSEGEQYF
TRBD1	few	TRBV25-1	TRBJ1-6	TGTGCCAACAGGGGAGCAGCCTATAATTCACCCCTCCACTTT	CANRGAAYNSPLHF
TRBD1	NA	TRBV9	TRBJ1-5	TGTGCCAGCAGCGGCTACAGGGGGCAGAGCAATCAGCCCCAGCATTTT	CASSGYRGQSNQPQHF
NA	many	TRBV10-3	TRBJ2-7	TGTGCCATATGGGACGATGCGGGAAAAAGCTACGAGCAGTACTTC	CAIWDDAGKSYEQYF
TRBD1	NA	TRBV7-9	TRBJ1-1	TGTGCCAGCAGCCCACAGGGGATGGTTACTGAAGCTTTCTTT	CASSPQGMVTEAFF
TRBD1	NA	TRBV25-1	TRBJ1-2	TGTGCCCAACAGGGGGACTATGGCTACACCTTC	CAQQGDYGYTF
NA	NA	TRBV5-6	TRBJ1-6	TGTGCCAGCAGCTTGGCAGGGGAATATGTTTCACCCCTCCACTTT	CASSLAGEYVSPLHF
NA	NA	TRBV20-1	TRBJ1-5	TGCAGTGCTAGTCTGGGAGGGGAGCCCCAGCATTTT	CSASLGGEPQHF
TRBD1	many	TRBV12-3/TRBV12-4	TRBJ1-2	TGTGCCAGCAGTCCCAGGGACAGGGGCTCTGGCTACACCTTC	CASSPRDRGSGYTF
NA	many	TRBV19	TRBJ2-7	TGTGCCAGTTCCTGGACGGGCGAAGACTACGAGCAGTACTTC	CASSWTGEDYEQYF
TRBD1	few	TRBV4-1	TRBJ2-7	TGCGCCAGCAGCTGGACCGGGACAGGACCTTACGAGCAGTACTTC	CASSWTGTGPYEQYF
TRBD1	many	TRBV6-5	TRBJ1-6	TGTGCCAGCAGTTCCAACAGGGGGCTAGGGTCACCCCTCCACTTT	CASSSNRGLGSPLHF
NA	many	TRBV15	TRBJ1-2	TGTGCCACCAGCAGAGCCCAGAATAACTATGGCTACACCTTC	CATSRAQNNYGYTF
NA	few	TRBV27	TRBJ2-5	TGTGCCAGCAGTTGGGGACCGCGGGGTGAGACCCAGTACTTC	CASSWGPRGETQYF
NA	NA	TRBV7-8	TRBJ1-1	TGTGCCAGCAGCCGACTGACGGGCCCGAACACTGAAGCTTTCTTT	CASSRLTGPNTEAFF
NA	NA	TRBV29-1	TRBJ2-5	TGCAGCGAAAGCCTGTATCTCTCCGGGACCCAAGAGACCCAGTACTTC	CSESLYLSGTQETQYF
TRBD2	many	TRBV14	TRBJ2-7	TGTGCCAGCAGCCAAGGGCGGGGGGACGAGCAGTACTTC	CASSQGRGDEQYF
NA	NA	TRBV27	TRBJ1-5	TGTGCCAGCAGACACGGAGACAAGCGGGGACAGCCCCAGCATTTT	CASRHGDKRGQPQHF
TRBD2	few	TRBV6-5	TRBJ2-5	TGTGCCAGCAGGGGGGACTACCTGGGGACCCAGTACTTC	CASRGDYLGTQYF
TRBD1	many	TRBV2	TRBJ2-7	TGTGCCAGCAGTGAACTGGACAGGGGCACCGAGCAGTACTTC	CASSELDRGTEQYF
TRBD1	NA	TRBV20-1	TRBJ2-5	TGCAGTTGGGCACAGGGGGGCCAAGAGACCCAGTACTTC	CSWAQGGQETQYF
TRBD1	few	TRBV30	TRBJ1-2	TGTGCCTGGATTCCCACGGACAGGGGGCAGGGCTACACCTTC	CAWIPTDRGQGYTF
NA	few	TRBV6-5	TRBJ1-3	TGTGCCGCTTCGGGGGCCTCTGGAAACACCATATATTTT	CAASGASGNTIYF
NA	many	TRBV20-1	TRBJ1-5	TGCAGTGCCCCCAGGGGTCTCCACCAGCCCCAGCATTTT	CSAPRGLHQPQHF
NA	few	TRBV6-6	TRBJ1-5	TGTGCCAGCAGTGAAAATCATAGCAATCAGCCCCAGCATTTT	CASSENHSNQPQHF
NA	few	TRBV12-3/TRBV12-4	TRBJ1-4	TGTGCCAGCAGTTTAGCGCGGGGCACAACTAATGAAAAACTGTTTTTT	CASSLARGTTNEKLFF
TRBD1	many	TRBV10-3	TRBJ2-7	TGTGCCATCTCGGAGGTGGTAAAAGGGGGCCAGCAGTACTTC	CAISEVVKGGQQYF
NA	many	TRBV20-1	TRBJ2-5	TGCAGTGCTACACATAGTGCGAGAGAGACCCAGTACTTC	CSATHSARETQYF
NA	once	TRBV9	TRBJ1-1	TGTGCCAGCAGCGTAGGGTCTGGGGGTACTGAAGCTTTCTTT	CASSVGSGGTEAFF
TRBD1	many	TRBV7-2	TRBJ2-7	TGTGCCAGCAGCCATCGGGACAGTTTCTACGAGCAGTACTTC	CASSHRDSFYEQYF
NA	many	TRBV5-1	TRBJ1-4	TGCGCCAGCAGCGATCACAGGGCCAGCGAAAAACTGTTTTTT	CASSDHRASEKLFF
TRBD1	NA	TRBV12-3/TRBV12-4	TRBJ1-6	TGTGCCAGCAGTTGGCCCACAGGGGGTTTTAATTCACCCCTCCACTTT	CASSWPTGGFNSPLHF
TRBD1	NA	TRBV2	TRBJ1-1	TGTGCCAGCAGTGAAGGGCAGGGGGCAATGAACACTGAAGCTTTCTTT	CASSEGQGAMNTEAFF
TRBD1	many	TRBV19	TRBJ1-5	TGTGCCAGTAGTACCCCCTGGACAGGGAACGACCAGCCCCAGCATTTT	CASSTPWTGNDQPQHF
TRBD1	NA	TRBV2	TRBJ2-2	TGTGCCAGCAGAAGGATCGGGACAGGGTACACCGGGGAGCTGTTTTTT	CASRRIGTGYTGELFF
NA	NA	TRBV10-3	TRBJ1-1	TGTGCCAGCAGTCGAGGAGGGGAGGCAGCTTTCTTT	CASSRGGEAAFF
NA	NA	TRBV5-5	TRBJ2-5	TGTGCCAGCAGCTCGCCGGTACAGGGCACCCAAGAGACCCAGTACTTC	CASSSPVQGTQETQYF